This record covers a single T cell receptor (beta chain). In this sample, this clonotype turned up many times. Its antigen has not been determined. Base qualities are not provided; no much larger clone lies one nucleotide away. A case-control design nested within a healthcare worker cohort in London, UK, was used, with weekly nasopharyngeal swab PCR tests and blood sampling performed. Healthcare workers were recruited during the week of the UK lockdown, between 23 and 31 March 2020, and followed weekly for up to roughly 16 weeks. This sample was included in a study of early T cells in non-severe SARS-CoV-2 infection (dated by TCRdb to the early 2020s). Background for the entire study: Bulk RNA from unsorted whole blood was used for TCR sequencing, so alpha and beta chains could not be paired. The full study reports these points: VDJdb matching was skewed toward anti-spike CD8 responses, so virus-specific expansions were likely underestimated and private and CD4 specificities were missed.

Library creation used 5' RACE. The run used a NextSeq 500. The TCR library protocol attached unique molecular identifiers to individual cDNA molecules to correct for sequencing error and PCR bias. TCR alpha and beta chains were both sequenced, and the abundances of alpha and beta sequences in each sample were closely correlated with each other. As for the authors' bioinformatics: Decombinator V4 was used to annotate TCR sequences for V gene, J gene and CDR3. TCRs were defined as expanded if a significant change between any two time points was detected under a Poisson model with p below 0.0001. TCR abundances were normalised to the total number of TCRs sequenced per sample and were expressed as counts per million. VDJdb, accessed on 1 November 2021, was searched for TCRs annotated for CMV, EBV and SARS-CoV-2, and TCRs annotated for more than one antigen were excluded. TCRdb passed the public sequencing reads through fastp at Q25 and MiXCR, retaining productive beta sequences. Identical CDR3 protein sequences are pooled into one entry, listed with their most common genes and DNA. The V and J calls follow TCRdb's processing rather than the paper's. The sample data list approximately 49,000 distinct CDR3 sequences, and about 12% of these were observed just once. The ten most abundant clones make up 9.1% of the sample.

The sequence was obtained from an adult who was a healthcare worker with PCR-confirmed SARS-CoV-2 infection or an uninfected control (not recorded which). The sequenced sample consisted of whole blood.

The sequenced DNA: TGTGCCAGCAGCTTAGCGTGGCGAACTGAAGCTTTCTTT. Its protein reads: CASSLAWRTEAFF. The V gene is TRBV5-5 and the J gene is TRBJ1-1; no D gene call is confident. A distance of 10 bases separates the germline ends of V and J, which lose 2 bases and 5 bases respectively. The CDR3 contains 13 residues, cysteine and phenylalanine counted. Kept here is only the CDR3 DNA, which spans 39 bases and is read in frame from base 1. For CDR1 and CDR2, the germline V gene (reference sequence) lists SGHKS and YYEKEE.